The rows below give T cell receptor beta chains drawn from one sample of a study of T-cell memory formation after mild COVID-19. TCRdb called the 5' RACE reads again in MiXCR, with one record for every CDR3 protein. The sample includes fewer than 350,000 distinct CDR3 sequences, around 15% of them seen just once. Specimen: PBMCs or a T cell subset sorted from them (not recorded which). The source is a man aged 18 to 30 who had mild COVID-19 (a few samples of this study predate the infection). Cell type and time point are not known. The CDR3 runs from the conserved cysteine through the conserved F or W. Fields, in order: V gene, clone size, J gene, D gene, CDR3 protein, CDR3 DNA. D genes are given only for firm matches. Clone size is shown for a subset of rows, as once, few, many or a class of expanded clone.

TRBV5-1,few,TRBJ1-1,TRBD1,CASSLVGQGNTEAFF,TGCGCCAGCAGCTTGGTTGGACAGGGGAACACTGAAGCTTTCTTT
TRBV9,.,TRBJ1-4,TRBD1,CASRGQDNEKLFF,TGTGCCAGCAGGGGACAGGATAATGAAAAACTGTTTTTT
TRBV5-8,.,TRBJ2-1,TRBD1,CASSSGDRGHNEQFF,TGTGCCAGCAGCTCGGGCGACAGGGGGCACAATGAGCAGTTCTTC
TRBV12-3/TRBV12-4,many,TRBJ2-5,.,CASSGRETQYF,TGTGCCAGCAGTGGTCGAGAGACCCAGTACTTC
TRBV18,.,TRBJ2-1,TRBD2,CASSFSASGGPNEQFF,TGTGCCAGCTCATTTTCGGCTAGCGGGGGGCCCAATGAGCAGTTCTTC
TRBV7-2,few,TRBJ1-2,.,CASSLGPSWGYTF,TGTGCCAGCAGCTTAGGGCCCAGCTGGGGCTACACCTTC
TRBV10-3,few,TRBJ2-5,TRBD2,CAISQKAGYQETQYF,TGTGCCATCAGTCAGAAAGCGGGGTACCAAGAGACCCAGTACTTC
TRBV7-2,.,TRBJ2-3,TRBD1,CASSSGTGISTDTQYF,TGTGCCAGCAGCTCCGGGACAGGGATTAGCACAGATACGCAGTATTTT
TRBV10-2,few,TRBJ2-5,.,CASAPGTAWETQYF,TGCGCCAGCGCCCCTGGGACGGCATGGGAGACCCAGTACTTC
TRBV24-1,few,TRBJ2-7,TRBD1,CATSPGQPYEQYF,TGTGCCACCAGCCCGGGACAGCCCTACGAGCAGTACTTC
TRBV10-3,few,TRBJ1-1,.,CAISRDSHTEAFF,TGTGCCATCAGTCGAGACAGCCACACTGAAGCTTTCTTT
TRBV10-3,.,TRBJ2-2,.,CAISALDGNTGELFF,TGTGCCATCAGTGCCTTGGACGGGAACACCGGGGAGCTGTTTTTT
TRBV7-3,.,TRBJ2-2,.,CASSLWSDTGELFF,TGTGCCAGCAGCTTATGGTCCGACACCGGGGAGCTGTTTTTT
TRBV7-9,.,TRBJ1-5,.,CASSPGFEGGDQPQHF,TGTGCCAGCAGCCCAGGATTCGAGGGCGGAGATCAGCCCCAGCATTTT
TRBV5-6,.,TRBJ2-5,.,CASRTVRETQYF,TGTGCCAGCAGGACGGTTCGCGAGACCCAGTACTTC
TRBV12-3/TRBV12-4,few,TRBJ1-5,.,CASARDSNQPQHF,TGTGCCAGCGCCCGGGACAGCAATCAGCCCCAGCATTTT
TRBV20-1,.,TRBJ1-4,.,CSARPRQNNEKLFF,TGCAGTGCCCGGCCGCGGCAGAATAATGAAAAACTGTTTTTT
TRBV11-3,once,TRBJ2-3,TRBD1,CASAPGGDSDTQYF,TGTGCCAGCGCACCAGGGGGCGATTCGGATACGCAGTATTTT
TRBV5-1,.,TRBJ2-7,.,CASSFLERGSDEQYF,TGCGCCAGCAGCTTTCTTGAGAGGGGGAGTGACGAGCAGTACTTC
TRBV4-3,.,TRBJ2-5,.,CASSQERGLGQETQYF,TGCGCCAGCAGCCAAGAACGGGGGTTGGGGCAAGAGACCCAGTACTTC
TRBV5-6,many,TRBJ2-5,TRBD2,CASSLASGGFETQYF,TGTGCCAGCAGCTTGGCTAGCGGGGGGTTCGAGACCCAGTACTTC
TRBV7-2,few,TRBJ1-6,.,CASSQGATLHF,TGTGCCAGCAGCCAAGGGGCGACCCTCCACTTT
TRBV12-3/TRBV12-4,.,TRBJ1-2,.,CASSRGGGLSYGYTF,TGTGCCAGCAGTCGGGGGGGAGGGCTTTCCTATGGCTACACCTTC
TRBV29-1,many,TRBJ2-7,.,CSVLHRTYEQYF,TGCAGCGTCCTTCACAGAACCTACGAGCAGTACTTC
TRBV5-1,.,TRBJ2-5,.,CASSDKLRETQYF,TGCGCCAGCAGCGACAAACTACGAGAGACCCAGTACTTC
TRBV6-6,few,TRBJ2-5,.,CASSYSVVKETQYF,TGTGCCAGCAGTTACTCGGTAGTTAAAGAGACCCAGTACTTC
TRBV10-3,few,TRBJ1-3,.,CAISRDGGNTIYF,TGTGCCATCAGTAGGGACGGTGGAAACACCATATATTTT
TRBV5-1,.,TRBJ2-7,TRBD1,CASSQSPGQVREQYF,TGCGCCAGCAGCCAGAGTCCGGGACAGGTACGCGAGCAGTACTTC
TRBV15,few,TRBJ2-4,.,CATSRAGSGKNIQYF,TGTGCCACCAGCAGGGCAGGGTCTGGCAAAAACATTCAGTACTTC
TRBV10-3,.,TRBJ2-3,.,CAISDALKGADTQYF,TGTGCCATCAGTGATGCCCTGAAGGGCGCAGATACGCAGTATTTT
TRBV7-9,.,TRBJ2-7,TRBD1,CASSPGTGVEQYF,TGTGCCAGCAGCCCCGGGACAGGGGTCGAGCAGTACTTC
TRBV9,few,TRBJ2-5,.,CASSVALTGGWKETAQYF,TGTGCCAGCAGCGTAGCCTTGACCGGGGGCTGGAAAGAGACGGCCCAGTACTTC
TRBV12-3/TRBV12-4,.,TRBJ1-1,TRBD1,CASKMTGVNTEAFF,TGTGCCAGCAAGATGACAGGGGTTAACACTGAAGCTTTCTTT
TRBV25-1,.,TRBJ2-3,.,CASSRPLPGTDTQYF,TGTGCCAGCAGTCGCCCACTCCCGGGTACAGATACGCAGTATTTT
TRBV5-1,many,TRBJ1-1,.,CASSLDGATEAFF,TGCGCCAGCAGCTTGGACGGGGCCACTGAAGCTTTCTTT